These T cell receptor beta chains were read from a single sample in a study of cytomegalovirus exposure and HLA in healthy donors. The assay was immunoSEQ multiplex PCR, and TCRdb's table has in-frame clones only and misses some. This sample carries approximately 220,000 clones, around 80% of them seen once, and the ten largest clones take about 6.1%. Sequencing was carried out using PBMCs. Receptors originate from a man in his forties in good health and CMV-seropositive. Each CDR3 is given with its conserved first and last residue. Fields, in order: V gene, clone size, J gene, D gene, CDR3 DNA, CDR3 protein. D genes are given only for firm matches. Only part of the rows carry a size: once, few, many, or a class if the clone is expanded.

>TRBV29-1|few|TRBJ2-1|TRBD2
TGCAGCGTAGCATTCTTACGGGCTAGCGGGTTGGGGAATGAGCAGTTCTTC
CSVAFLRASGLGNEQFF
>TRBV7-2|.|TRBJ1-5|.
TGTGCCAGCGCTTACCGCGGACATTACAATCAGCCCCAGCATTTT
CASAYRGHYNQPQHF
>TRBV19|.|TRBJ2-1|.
TGTGCCAGTAGTATATTAGTAGAAAATGAGCAGTTCTTC
CASSILVENEQFF
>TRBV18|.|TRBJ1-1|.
TGTGCCAGCTCACGCGGTGACACTGAAGCTTTCTTT
CASSRGDTEAFF
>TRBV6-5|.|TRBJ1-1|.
TGTGCCAGCAGTCAGGGCCTGAACACTGAAGCTTTCTTT
CASSQGLNTEAFF
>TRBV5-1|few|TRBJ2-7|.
TGCGCCAGCAGCTTGGACCCTGGACACTCCTACGAGCAGTACTTC
CASSLDPGHSYEQYF
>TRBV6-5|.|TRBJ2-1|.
TGTGCCAGCAGTGCTACAGGGCCCAATGAGCAGTTCTTC
CASSATGPNEQFF
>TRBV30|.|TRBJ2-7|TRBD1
TGTGCCTGGAGGTGGCAGGGGGCGTACGAGCAGTACTTC
CAWRWQGAYEQYF
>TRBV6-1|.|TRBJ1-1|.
TGTGCCAGCAGTGATACAGGGATTTGGTATGCTGAAGCTTTCTTT
CASSDTGIWYAEAFF
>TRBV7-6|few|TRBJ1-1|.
TGTGCCAGCAGCTTACTGCAGGAGAACACTGAAGCTTTCTTT
CASSLLQENTEAFF
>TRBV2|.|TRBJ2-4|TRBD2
TGTGCCAGCAGTGAAGGTACTAGCGGGAGGTTGTACATTCAGTACTTC
CASSEGTSGRLYIQYF
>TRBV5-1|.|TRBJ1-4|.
TGCGCCAGCAGCGGGGGCGCATACGAAAAACTGTTTTTT
CASSGGAYEKLFF
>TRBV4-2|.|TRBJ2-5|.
TGTGCCAGCAGCCGCGAGGGGGTGGACCAAGAGACCCAGTACTTC
CASSREGVDQETQYF
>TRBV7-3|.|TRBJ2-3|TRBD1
TGTGCCAGCAGCCCACAGAGAGGGACAGGGGGGGTGGATACGCAGTATTTT
CASSPQRGTGGVDTQYF
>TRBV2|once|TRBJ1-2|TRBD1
TGTGCCAGCAGTGAAAGGTCAACAGGGGGCAATGGCTACACCTTC
CASSERSTGGNGYTF
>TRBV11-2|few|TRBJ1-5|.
TGTGCCAGCAGCCCTGGGGCCATTAGCAATCAGCCCCAGCATTTT
CASSPGAISNQPQHF
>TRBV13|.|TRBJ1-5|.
TGTGCCAGCAGCGCAGGGTTGGGCAATCAGCCCCAGCATTTT
CASSAGLGNQPQHF
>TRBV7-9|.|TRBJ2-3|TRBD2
TGTTCCAGCAGCTTAGGTCTAGCGGGTCCCACAGATACGCAGTATTTT
CSSSLGLAGPTDTQYF